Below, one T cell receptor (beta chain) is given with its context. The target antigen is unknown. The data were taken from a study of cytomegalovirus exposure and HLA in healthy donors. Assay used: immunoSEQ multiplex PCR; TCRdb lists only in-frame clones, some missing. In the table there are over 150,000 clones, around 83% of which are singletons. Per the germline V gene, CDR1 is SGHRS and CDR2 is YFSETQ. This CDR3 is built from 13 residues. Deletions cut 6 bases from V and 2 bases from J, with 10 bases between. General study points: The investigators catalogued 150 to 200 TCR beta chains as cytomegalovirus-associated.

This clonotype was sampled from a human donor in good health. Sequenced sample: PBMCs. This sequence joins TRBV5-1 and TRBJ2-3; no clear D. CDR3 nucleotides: TGCGCCAGCACCTTATCCTCCACAGATACGCAGTATTTT. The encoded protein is CASTLSSTDTQYF.